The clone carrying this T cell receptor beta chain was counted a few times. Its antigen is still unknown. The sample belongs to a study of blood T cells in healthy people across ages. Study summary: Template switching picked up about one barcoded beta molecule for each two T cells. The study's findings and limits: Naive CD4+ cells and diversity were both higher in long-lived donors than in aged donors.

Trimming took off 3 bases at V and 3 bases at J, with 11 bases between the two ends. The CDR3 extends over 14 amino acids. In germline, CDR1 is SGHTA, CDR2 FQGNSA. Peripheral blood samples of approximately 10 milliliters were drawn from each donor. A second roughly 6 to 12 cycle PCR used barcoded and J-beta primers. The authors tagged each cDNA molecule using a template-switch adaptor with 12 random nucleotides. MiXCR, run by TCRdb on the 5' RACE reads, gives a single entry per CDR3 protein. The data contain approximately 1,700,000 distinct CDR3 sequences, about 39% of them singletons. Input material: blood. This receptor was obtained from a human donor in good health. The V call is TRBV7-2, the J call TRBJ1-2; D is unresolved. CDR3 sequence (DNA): TGTGCCAGCAGCTTGGCCAGAGCGGACTATGGCTACACCTTC. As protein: CASSLARADYGYTF.